A selection of T cell receptor beta chains follows, all from one sample in a study of cytomegalovirus exposure and HLA in healthy donors. The table came from immunoSEQ multiplex PCR; TCRdb's copy has only in-frame clones and leaves some out. Among approximately 150,000 clones, roughly four fifths were seen once, and the ten largest hold around 4.1%. The source material was PBMCs. The receptors stem from a man in his fifties or sixties in good health and CMV-seropositive. CDR3s include the opening cysteine and the closing phenylalanine or tryptophan. D genes are given only for firm matches. Clone size is given for some rows only: seen once, a few or many times, or a class if the clone is expanded.

>.|TRBD2|TRBJ2-1|TRBV5-1
CASSLGGGMNEQFF
TGCGCCAGCAGCTTGGGCGGGGGGATGAATGAGCAGTTCTTC
>.|TRBD2|TRBJ2-3|TRBV18
CASSPQTSGGSTDTQYF
TGTGCCAGCTCACCTCAGACTAGCGGGGGGAGCACAGATACGCAGTATTTT
>.|TRBD1|TRBJ1-2|TRBV4-2
CASSQRTGAVNYGYTF
TGTGCCAGCAGCCAAAGGACAGGGGCGGTAAACTATGGCTACACCTTC
>.|.|TRBJ2-1|TRBV2
CASSDRVRSYNEQFF
TGTGCCAGCAGTGACAGGGTCAGATCCTACAATGAGCAGTTCTTC
>.|.|TRBJ1-3|TRBV30
CAWLQDNSGNTIYF
TGTGCCTGGCTACAGGACAACTCTGGAAACACCATATATTTT
>once|TRBD1|TRBJ2-7|TRBV27
CASSLDRGALYEQYF
TGTGCCAGCAGTTTGGACAGGGGCGCGCTGTACGAGCAGTACTTC
>.|.|TRBJ2-2|TRBV7-3
CASSLMEVSPNTGELFF
TGTGCCAGCAGCTTAATGGAGGTTTCCCCGAACACCGGGGAGCTGTTTTTT
>few|TRBD1|TRBJ1-2|TRBV4-3
CASSQVDRAGYTF
TGCGCCAGCAGCCAGGTAGACAGGGCTGGCTACACCTTC
>.|TRBD2|TRBJ2-7|TRBV9
CASSVAMRVAGDPSYEQYF
TGTGCCAGCAGCGTAGCGATGAGGGTAGCGGGAGATCCCTCCTACGAGCAGTACTTC
>.|.|TRBJ1-1|TRBV29-1
CSVDAGRTEAFF
TGCAGCGTTGACGCGGGCCGCACTGAAGCTTTCTTT
>.|.|TRBJ2-1|TRBV5-6
CASSLASDYEQFF
TGTGCCAGCAGCTTGGCTAGTGACTATGAGCAGTTCTTC
>.|.|TRBJ2-3|TRBV29-1
CSATGQYTDTQYF
TGCAGCGCAACCGGACAATACACAGATACGCAGTATTTT
>.|.|TRBJ2-7|TRBV27
CASRRAPYEQYF
TGTGCCAGCAGGAGGGCCCCCTACGAGCAGTACTTC
>.|.|TRBJ1-2|TRBV6-1
CASSQGAYGYTF
TGTGCCAGCAGTCAGGGCGCCTATGGCTACACCTTC
>.|TRBD1|TRBJ1-1|TRBV11-3
CASSLSGQGAMAFF
TGTGCCAGCAGCTTATCTGGGCAGGGGGCGATGGCTTTCTTT
>.|.|TRBJ2-7|TRBV19
CASRKGAGEQYF
TGTGCCAGTAGGAAAGGGGCTGGCGAGCAGTACTTC
>few|.|TRBJ1-5|TRBV2
CASSEGQVGQPQHF
TGTGCCAGCAGTGAAGGGCAGGTCGGACAGCCCCAGCATTTT
>once|TRBD1|TRBJ2-1|TRBV7-6
CASSQGQAYTYNEQFF
TGTGCCAGCAGCCAGGGACAGGCTTATACGTACAATGAGCAGTTCTTC
>.|TRBD2|TRBJ2-2|TRBV10-3
CAIRNSGRDTGELFF
TGTGCCATCAGAAATAGCGGGAGGGACACCGGGGAGCTGTTTTTT
>.|.|TRBJ2-7|TRBV25-1
CASSASLYEQYF
TGTGCCAGCAGTGCGTCCCTTTACGAGCAGTACTTC
>.|.|TRBJ1-3|TRBV19
CASSGLGVPSGNTIYF
TGTGCCAGTAGTGGTCTCGGGGTCCCCTCTGGAAACACCATATATTTT
>.|.|TRBJ1-2|TRBV10-3
CAISEGQGGYGYTF
TGTGCCATCAGTGAGGGGCAGGGCGGTTATGGCTACACCTTC
>.|TRBD1|TRBJ2-1|TRBV7-8
CASSPADRVNEQFF
TGTGCCAGCAGCCCTGCGGACAGGGTGAATGAGCAGTTCTTC
>once|.|TRBJ1-2|TRBV18
CASSPVTTNYGYTF
TGTGCCAGCTCACCGGTTACTACTAACTATGGCTACACCTTC
>.|.|TRBJ2-3|TRBV27
CASRFATAGYTDTQYF
TGTGCCAGCAGATTCGCCACAGCGGGCTACACAGATACGCAGTATTTT
>.|.|TRBJ2-7|TRBV11-3
CASSLPRDTTYEQYF
TGTGCCAGCAGCTTGCCCCGGGACACGACCTACGAGCAGTACTTC
>.|.|TRBJ1-2|TRBV6-5
CASRRQGNNYGYTF
TGTGCCAGCAGGCGGCAGGGGAATAACTATGGCTACACCTTC
>.|.|TRBJ2-3|TRBV19
CASSPQGSTDTQYF
TGTGCCAGTAGTCCCCAGGGGAGCACAGATACGCAGTATTTT
>once|TRBD1|TRBJ2-7|TRBV7-2
CASSLEHRTGGYEQYF
TGTGCCAGCAGCTTAGAACATAGGACAGGGGGCTACGAGCAGTACTTC
>.|TRBD1|TRBJ2-1|TRBV7-8
CASSPTGTGPRSVVF
TGTGCCAGCAGCCCGACCGGGACAGGGCCCAGGAGCGTTGTCTTC
>.|.|TRBJ1-1|TRBV12-5
CASGLGVNTEAFF
TGTGCTAGTGGTTTGGGAGTGAACACTGAAGCTTTCTTT
>once|.|TRBJ1-1|TRBV2
CASSDGLNTEAFF
TGTGCCAGCAGTGACGGGTTGAACACTGAAGCTTTCTTT
>many|.|TRBJ1-2|TRBV7-9
CASSLTLVGGYTF
TGTGCCAGCAGCTTAACCCTAGTTGGGGGCTACACCTTC
>once|TRBD2|TRBJ2-7|TRBV4-1
CASSPPTSGSIYEQYF
TGCGCCAGCAGCCCCCCGACTAGCGGGAGTATCTACGAGCAGTACTTC
>.|TRBD2|TRBJ2-3|TRBV19
CASSPGTSGRQYF
TGTGCCAGTAGTCCTGGGACTAGCGGGCGGCAGTATTTT
>.|.|TRBJ2-7|TRBV19
CASSIGGLALYEQYF
TGTGCCAGTAGTATCGGGGGACTTGCCCTCTACGAGCAGTACTTC
>.|.|TRBJ1-3|TRBV7-9
CASTDPDSSSGNTIYF
TGTGCCAGCACCGACCCCGACTCAAGCTCTGGAAACACCATATATTTT
>.|TRBD1|TRBJ1-1|TRBV28
CASKSQGSLGEAFF
TGTGCCAGCAAATCACAGGGGTCCCTCGGTGAAGCTTTCTTT
>.|.|TRBJ2-5|TRBV2
CAGNRVGETQYF
TGTGCCGGTAACAGGGTCGGCGAGACCCAGTACTTC
>.|.|TRBJ2-7|TRBV4-1
CASSGGHKPYEQYF
TGCGCCAGCAGCGGGGGACATAAGCCCTACGAGCAGTACTTC
>.|.|TRBJ1-1|TRBV2
CASNEPGNTEAFF
TGTGCCAGCAACGAACCGGGGAACACTGAAGCTTTCTTT
>few|TRBD1|TRBJ1-4|TRBV9
CASSAAGGLSNEKLFF
TGTGCCAGCAGCGCGGCAGGGGGCTTGAGTAATGAAAAACTGTTTTTT
>.|TRBD1|TRBJ2-7|TRBV9
CASSGLPGTVINEQYF
TGTGCCAGCAGCGGTCTGCCCGGGACAGTTATTAACGAGCAGTACTTC
>.|.|TRBJ1-2|TRBV5-6
CASSSLIVRGLRGGYTF
TGTGCCAGCAGCTCCCTGATAGTACGGGGGTTGAGAGGTGGCTACACCTTC
>.|.|TRBJ2-7|TRBV19
CASSISRAAYEQYF
TGTGCCAGTAGTATCTCCCGCGCCGCCTACGAGCAGTACTTC
>.|.|TRBJ2-1|TRBV5-6
CASSLEVGGVNNEQFF
TGTGCCAGCAGCTTGGAGGTGGGAGGTGTAAACAATGAGCAGTTCTTC
>.|.|TRBJ1-1|TRBV6-5
CASSPRTAMNTEAFF
TGTGCCAGCAGTCCTCGGACAGCTATGAACACTGAAGCTTTCTTT